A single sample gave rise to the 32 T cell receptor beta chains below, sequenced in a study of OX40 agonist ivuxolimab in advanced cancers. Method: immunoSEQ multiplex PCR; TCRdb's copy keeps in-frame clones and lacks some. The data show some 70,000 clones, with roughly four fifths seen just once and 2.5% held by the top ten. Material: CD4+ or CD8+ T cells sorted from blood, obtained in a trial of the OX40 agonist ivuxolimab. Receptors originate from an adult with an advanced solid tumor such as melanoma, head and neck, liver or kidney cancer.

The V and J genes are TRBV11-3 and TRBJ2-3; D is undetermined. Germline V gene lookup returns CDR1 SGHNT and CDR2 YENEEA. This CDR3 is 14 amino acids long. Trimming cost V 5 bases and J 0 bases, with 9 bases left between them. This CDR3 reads CASSRRSSTDTQYF. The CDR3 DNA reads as TGTGCCAGCAGCCGTAGGTCTAGCACAGATACGCAGTATTTT.

DNA of the CDR3: TGTGCCAGCAGCCGGACTAGCGGTGGACGGGAGACCCAGTACTTC. Encoded protein: CASSRTSGGRETQYF. The V call is TRBV7-3, the J call TRBJ2-5; 10 bases are shared with TRBD2. Germline V CDR1 and CDR2: SGHTA, FQGTGA. With 5 bases clipped from V and 5 bases from J, the junction kept 8 bases outside the gene matches. The CDR3 sequence is 15 residues long.

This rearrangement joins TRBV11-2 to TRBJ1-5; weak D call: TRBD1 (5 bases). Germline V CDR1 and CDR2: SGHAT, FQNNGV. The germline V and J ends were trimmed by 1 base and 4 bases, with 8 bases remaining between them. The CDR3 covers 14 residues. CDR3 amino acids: CASSLAGRNQPQHF. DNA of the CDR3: TGTGCCAGCAGCTTAGCGGGACGGAATCAGCCCCAGCATTTT.

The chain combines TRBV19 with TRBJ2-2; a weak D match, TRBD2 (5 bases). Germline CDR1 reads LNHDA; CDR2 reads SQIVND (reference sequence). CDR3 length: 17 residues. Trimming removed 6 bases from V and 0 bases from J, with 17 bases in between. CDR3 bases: TGTGCCAGTAGCAACCCTCTGAGGACTTCGAACACCGGGGAGCTGTTTTTT. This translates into CASSNPLRTSNTGELFF. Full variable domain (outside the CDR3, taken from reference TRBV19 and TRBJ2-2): DGGITQSPKYLFRKEGQNVTLSCEQNLNHDAMYWYRQDPGQGLRLIYYSQIVNDFQKGDIAEGYSVSREKKESFPLTVTSAQKNPTAFYLCASSNPLRTSNTGELFFGEGSRLTVL.

As DNA, the CDR3 is TGTGCCAGCAGAAGTAGCGGGAGGGCCAAAAATGAGCAGTTCTTC. Encoded protein: CASRSSGRAKNEQFF. The V gene is TRBV28, the J gene TRBJ2-1, with 11 nucleotides matching TRBD2. The CDR3 spans 15 residues. CDR1 MDHEN and CDR2 SYDVKM come from the germline V gene. V shed 6 bases, J shed 7 bases, and the junction held 8 bases outside the gene matches. The full variable domain, with the rest looked up from reference TRBV28 and TRBJ2-1, is DVKVTQSSRYLVKRTGEKVFLECVQDMDHENMFWYRQDPGLGLRLIYFSYDVKMKEKGDIPEGYSVSREKKERFSLILESASTNQTSMYLCASRSSGRAKNEQFFGPGTRLTVL.

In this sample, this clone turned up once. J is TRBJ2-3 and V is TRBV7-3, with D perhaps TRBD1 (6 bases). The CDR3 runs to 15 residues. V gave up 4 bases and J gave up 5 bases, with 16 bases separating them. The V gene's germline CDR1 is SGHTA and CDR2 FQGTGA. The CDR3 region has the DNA TGTGCCAGCAGCTCTAAACAGGGTGCTGGAGATACGCAGTATTTT. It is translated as CASSSKQGAGDTQYF.

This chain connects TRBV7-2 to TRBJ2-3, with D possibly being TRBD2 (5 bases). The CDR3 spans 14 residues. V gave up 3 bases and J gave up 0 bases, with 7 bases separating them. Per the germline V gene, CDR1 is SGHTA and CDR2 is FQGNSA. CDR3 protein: CASSFGGSTDTQYF. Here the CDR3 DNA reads TGTGCCAGCAGCTTCGGCGGGAGCACAGATACGCAGTATTTT.

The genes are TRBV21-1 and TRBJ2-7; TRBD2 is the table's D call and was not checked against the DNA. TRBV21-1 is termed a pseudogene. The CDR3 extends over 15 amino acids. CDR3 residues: CASRPGGPGDYEQYF. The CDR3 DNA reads TGTGCCAGCAGACCCGGGGGGCCAGGGGATTACGAGCAGTACTTC.

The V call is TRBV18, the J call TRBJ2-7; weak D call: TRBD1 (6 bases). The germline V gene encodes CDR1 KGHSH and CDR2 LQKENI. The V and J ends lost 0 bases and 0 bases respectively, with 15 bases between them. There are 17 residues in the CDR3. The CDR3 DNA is TGTGCCAGCTCACCACCGGTTGTGGGGACAACCTCCTACGAGCAGTACTTC. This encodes CASSPPVVGTTSYEQYF. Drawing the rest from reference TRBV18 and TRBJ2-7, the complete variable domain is NAGVMQNPRHLVRRRGQEARLRCSPMKGHSHVYWYRQLPEEGLKFMVYLQKENIIDESGMPKERFSAEFPKEGPSILRIQQVVRGDSAAYFCASSPPVVGTTSYEQYFGPGTRLTVT.

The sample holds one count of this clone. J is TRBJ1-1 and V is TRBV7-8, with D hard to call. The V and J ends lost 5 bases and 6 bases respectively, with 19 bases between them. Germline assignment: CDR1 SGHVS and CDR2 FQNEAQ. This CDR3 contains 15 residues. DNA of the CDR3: TGTGCCAGCAGCCCCATGGAGGCCACGAGCTCTGAAGCTTTCTTT. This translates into CASSPMEATSSEAFF.

The chain's CDR3 is CASSLVGQGISGNTIYF. DNA for the CDR3: TGTGCCAGCAGCTTAGTGGGACAGGGGATCTCTGGAAACACCATATATTTT. The rearrangement links TRBV11-2 to TRBJ1-3; 10 bases agree with TRBD1. V trimming: 1 base; J trimming: 0 bases; junction bases outside the gene matches: 3. The CDR3 has 17 residues. CDR1 is SGHAT and CDR2 is FQNNGV in the germline V gene.

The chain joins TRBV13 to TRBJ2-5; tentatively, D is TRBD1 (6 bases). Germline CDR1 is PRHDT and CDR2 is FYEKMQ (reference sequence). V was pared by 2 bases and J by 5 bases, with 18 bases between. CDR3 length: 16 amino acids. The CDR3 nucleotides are TGTGCCAGCAGCTTAAGGGGTACGCAGGGGACGGAGACCCAGTACTTC. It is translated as CASSLRGTQGTETQYF.

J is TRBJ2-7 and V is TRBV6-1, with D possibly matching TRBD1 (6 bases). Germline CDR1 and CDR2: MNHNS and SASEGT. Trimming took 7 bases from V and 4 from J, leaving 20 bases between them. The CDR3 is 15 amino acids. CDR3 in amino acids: CASKSEAGDIYEQYF. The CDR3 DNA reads TGTGCCAGCAAAAGCGAGGCAGGGGACATTTACGAGCAGTACTTC.

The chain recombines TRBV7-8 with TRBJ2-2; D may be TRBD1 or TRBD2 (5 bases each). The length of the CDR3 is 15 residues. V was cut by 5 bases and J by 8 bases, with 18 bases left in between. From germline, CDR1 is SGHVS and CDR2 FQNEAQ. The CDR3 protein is CASSPGLGARGELFF. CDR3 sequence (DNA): TGTGCCAGCAGCCCAGGACTCGGGGCCCGGGGGGAGCTGTTTTTT.

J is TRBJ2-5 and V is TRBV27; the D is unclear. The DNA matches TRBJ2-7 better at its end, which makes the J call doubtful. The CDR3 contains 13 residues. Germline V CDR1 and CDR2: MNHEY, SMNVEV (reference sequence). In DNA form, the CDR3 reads TGTGCCAGCAGCCACAGACTGTATTCCGAGCAGTACTTC. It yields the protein CASSHRLYSEQYF.

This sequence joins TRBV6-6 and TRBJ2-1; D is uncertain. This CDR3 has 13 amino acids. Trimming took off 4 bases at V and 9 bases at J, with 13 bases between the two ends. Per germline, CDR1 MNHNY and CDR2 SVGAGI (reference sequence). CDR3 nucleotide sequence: TGTGCCAGCAGTTCTGCTAGTGGTAGTGAGCAGTTCTTC. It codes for CASSSASGSEQFF.

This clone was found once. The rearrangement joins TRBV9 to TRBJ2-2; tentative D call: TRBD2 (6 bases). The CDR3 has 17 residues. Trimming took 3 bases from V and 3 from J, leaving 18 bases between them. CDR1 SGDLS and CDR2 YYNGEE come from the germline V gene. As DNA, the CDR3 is TGTGCCAGCAGCGACACTATCGGGAGAAGGGACACCGGGGAGCTGTTTTTT. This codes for CASSDTIGRRDTGELFF.

CDR3 DNA sequence: TGTGCCAGCGGGGGACAGGGGGCGACCTCCTACGAGCAGTACTTC. Translated, it gives CASGGQGATSYEQYF. The gene calls are TRBV7-2 and TRBJ2-7; 12 nucleotides match TRBD1. Germline values: CDR1 SGHTA, CDR2 FQGNSA. CDR3 length: 15 amino acids. The V and J ends lost 8 bases and 0 bases, in that order; junction bases with no gene match: 5. Full variable domain (rest looked up from reference TRBV7-2 and TRBJ2-7): GAGVSQSPSNKVTEKGKDVELRCDPISGHTALYWYRQSLGQGLEFLIYFQGNSAPDKSGLPSDRFSAERTGGSVSTLTIQRTQQEDSAVYLCASGGQGATSYEQYFGPGTRLTVT.

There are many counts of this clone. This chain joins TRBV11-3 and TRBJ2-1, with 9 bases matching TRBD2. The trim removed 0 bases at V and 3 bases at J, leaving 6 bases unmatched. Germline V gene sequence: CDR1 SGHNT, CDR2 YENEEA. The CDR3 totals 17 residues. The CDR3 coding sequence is TGTGCCAGCAGCTTAGATGGCGGGAGGGTCAACTACAATGAGCAGTTCTTC. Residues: CASSLDGGRVNYNEQFF.

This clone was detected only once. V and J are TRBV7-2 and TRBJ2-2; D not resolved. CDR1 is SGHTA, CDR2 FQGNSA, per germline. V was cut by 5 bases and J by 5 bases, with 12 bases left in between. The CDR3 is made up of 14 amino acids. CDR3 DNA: TGTGCCAGCAGCCTCCTAATTGCGACCGGGGAGCTGTTTTTT. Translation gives CASSLLIATGELFF. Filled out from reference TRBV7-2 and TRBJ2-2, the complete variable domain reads GAGVSQSPSNKVTEKGKDVELRCDPISGHTALYWYRQSLGQGLEFLIYFQGNSAPDKSGLPSDRFSAERTGGSVSTLTIQRTQQEDSAVYLCASSLLIATGELFFGEGSRLTVL.

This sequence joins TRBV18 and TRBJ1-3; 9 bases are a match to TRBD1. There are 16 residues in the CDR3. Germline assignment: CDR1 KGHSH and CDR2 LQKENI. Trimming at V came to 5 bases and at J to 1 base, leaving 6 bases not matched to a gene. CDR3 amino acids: CASSTTDRGSGNTIYF. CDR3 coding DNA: TGTGCCAGCTCAACCACGGACAGGGGATCTGGAAACACCATATATTTT.

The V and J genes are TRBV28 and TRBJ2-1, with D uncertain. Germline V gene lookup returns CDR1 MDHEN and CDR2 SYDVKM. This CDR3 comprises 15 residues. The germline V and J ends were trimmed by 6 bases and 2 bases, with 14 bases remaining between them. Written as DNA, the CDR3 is TGTGCCAGCAGGGGATCCGGGCCGGCCTACAATGAGCAGTTCTTC. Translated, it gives CASRGSGPAYNEQFF.

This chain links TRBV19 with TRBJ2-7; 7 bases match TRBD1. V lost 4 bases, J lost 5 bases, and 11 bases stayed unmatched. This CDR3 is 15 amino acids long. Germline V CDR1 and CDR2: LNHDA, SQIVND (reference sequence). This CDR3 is CASSTRQGYIDEQYF. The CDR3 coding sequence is TGTGCCAGTAGTACCCGACAGGGATACATTGACGAGCAGTACTTC. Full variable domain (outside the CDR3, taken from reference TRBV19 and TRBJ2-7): DGGITQSPKYLFRKEGQNVTLSCEQNLNHDAMYWYRQDPGQGLRLIYYSQIVNDFQKGDIAEGYSVSREKKESFPLTVTSAQKNPTAFYLCASSTRQGYIDEQYFGPGTRLTVT.

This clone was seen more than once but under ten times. In DNA, the CDR3 is TGTGCCAGTAGTACAGGGACAGCCGCTAATGAAAAACTGTTTTTT. The encoded protein is CASSTGTAANEKLFF. The chain links TRBV19 to TRBJ1-4, with 7 bases fitting TRBD1. CDR3 size: 15 residues. V trimming: 4 bases; J trimming: 3 bases; junction bases outside the gene matches: 5. Looked up from germline, CDR1 is LNHDA and CDR2 is SQIVND (reference sequence).

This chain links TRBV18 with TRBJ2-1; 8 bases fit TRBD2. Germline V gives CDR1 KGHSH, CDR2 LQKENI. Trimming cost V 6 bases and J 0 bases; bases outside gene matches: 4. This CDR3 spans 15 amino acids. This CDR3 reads CASSSGSHSYNEQFF. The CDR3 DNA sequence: TGTGCCAGCTCCAGCGGGAGTCACTCCTACAATGAGCAGTTCTTC.

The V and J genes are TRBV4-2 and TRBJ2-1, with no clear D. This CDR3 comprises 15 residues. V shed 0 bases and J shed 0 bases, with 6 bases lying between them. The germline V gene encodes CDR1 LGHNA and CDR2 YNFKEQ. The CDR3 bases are TGTGCCAGCAGCCAAGAGGTAGCCTCCTACAATGAGCAGTTCTTC. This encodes CASSQEVASYNEQFF.

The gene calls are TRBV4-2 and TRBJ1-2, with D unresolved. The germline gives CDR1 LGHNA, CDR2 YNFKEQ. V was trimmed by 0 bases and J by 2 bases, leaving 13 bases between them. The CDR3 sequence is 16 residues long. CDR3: CASSQEEAAINYGYTF. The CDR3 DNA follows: TGTGCCAGCAGCCAAGAAGAGGCAGCAATAAACTATGGCTACACCTTC.

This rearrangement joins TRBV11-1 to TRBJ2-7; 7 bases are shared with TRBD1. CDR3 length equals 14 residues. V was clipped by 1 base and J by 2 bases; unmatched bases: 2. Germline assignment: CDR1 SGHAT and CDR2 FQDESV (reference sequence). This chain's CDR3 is CASSLGGTAYEQYF. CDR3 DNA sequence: TGTGCCAGCAGCTTAGGGGGGACAGCCTACGAGCAGTACTTC.

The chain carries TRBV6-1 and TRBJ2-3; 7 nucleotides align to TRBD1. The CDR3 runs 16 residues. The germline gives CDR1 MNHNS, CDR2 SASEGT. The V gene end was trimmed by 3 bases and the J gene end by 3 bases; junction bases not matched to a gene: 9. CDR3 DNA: TGTGCCAGCAGTGACGACAGGGTACCAAAGACAGATACGCAGTATTTT. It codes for CASSDDRVPKTDTQYF.

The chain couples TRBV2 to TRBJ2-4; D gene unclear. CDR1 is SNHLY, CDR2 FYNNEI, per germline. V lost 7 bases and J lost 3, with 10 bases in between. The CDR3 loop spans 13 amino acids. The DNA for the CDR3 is TGTGCCAGCAATTCCCGAGGCAAAAACATTCAGTACTTC. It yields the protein CASNSRGKNIQYF.

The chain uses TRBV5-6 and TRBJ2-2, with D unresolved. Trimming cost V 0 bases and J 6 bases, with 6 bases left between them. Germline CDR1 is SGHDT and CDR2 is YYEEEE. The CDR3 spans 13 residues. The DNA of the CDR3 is TGTGCCAGCAGCTTGGATCCGTCCGGGGAGCTGTTTTTT. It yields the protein CASSLDPSGELFF. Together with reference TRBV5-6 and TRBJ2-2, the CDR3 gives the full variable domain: DAGVTQSPTHLIKTRGQQVTLRCSPKSGHDTVSWYQQALGQGPQFIFQYYEEEERQRGNFPDRFSGHQFPNYSSELNVNALLLGDSALYLCASSLDPSGELFFGEGSRLTVL.

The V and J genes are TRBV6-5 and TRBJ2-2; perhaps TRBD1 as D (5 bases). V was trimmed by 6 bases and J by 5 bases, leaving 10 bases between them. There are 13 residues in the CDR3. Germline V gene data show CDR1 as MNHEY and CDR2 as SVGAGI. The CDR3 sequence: CASRGLWTGELFF. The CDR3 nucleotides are TGTGCCAGCAGGGGGCTGTGGACCGGGGAGCTGTTTTTT.